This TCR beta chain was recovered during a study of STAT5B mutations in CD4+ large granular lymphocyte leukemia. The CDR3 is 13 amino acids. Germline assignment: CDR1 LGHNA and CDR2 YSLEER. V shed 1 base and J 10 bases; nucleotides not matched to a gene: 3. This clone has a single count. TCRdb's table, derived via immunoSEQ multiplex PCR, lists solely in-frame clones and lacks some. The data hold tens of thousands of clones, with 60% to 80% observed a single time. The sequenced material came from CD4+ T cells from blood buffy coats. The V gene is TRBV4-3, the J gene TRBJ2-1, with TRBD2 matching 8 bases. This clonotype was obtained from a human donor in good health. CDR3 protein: CASSQALAGEQFF. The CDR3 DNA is TGCGCCAGCAGCCAAGCCTTAGCGGGGGAGCAGTTCTTC.